One T cell receptor beta chain is described in this entry. Its target is not known. These data originate in a study of T cells in localized non-small cell lung cancer. V shed 1 base and J shed 2 bases, with 7 bases lying between them. Germline V lookup: CDR1 SGHRS, CDR2 YFSETQ. The CDR3 contains 13 residues. Study-wide results and limits: Among the tissues sampled, uninvolved adjacent lung had the highest T cell clonality, above tumor. Heterogeneity cannot be ruled out, as sequencing used one tumor region only.

Produced via immunoSEQ multiplex PCR; TCRdb's table is partial and in-frame only. The table shows around 33,000 clones, with around 93% occurring only once. Sample: peripheral blood, taken before any cancer treatment. This sequence joins TRBV5-1 and TRBJ2-7; D unresolved. The receptor comes from a female donor over 55 with stage I lung adenocarcinoma. The CDR3, as DNA: TGCGCCAGCAGCTTGAAGGGTGCCTACGAGCAGTACTTC. It encodes CASSLKGAYEQYF.